The present T cell receptor beta chain was sequenced within a study of CD8 T cells in ankylosing spondylitis. In germline, CDR1 is SGHTA, CDR2 FQGNSA. The CDR3 extends over 14 amino acids. V was cut by 0 bases and J by 4 bases, with 9 bases left in between. This clonotype was detected only a few times. No antigen is known for it. TCRdb redid the calling of the 5' RACE reads with MiXCR, one entry per CDR3 protein. The sample has hundreds of thousands of distinct CDR3 sequences; roughly a quarter are singletons. Findings and caveats of the study: Among TCR beta sequences, a motif of under 10 highly homologous variants appeared characteristic of ankylosing spondylitis blood.

What was sequenced was blood, either unsorted or a sorted T cell fraction (not recorded which). The chain couples TRBV7-2 to TRBJ1-2; no reliable D call. This receptor was identified in a male donor with ankylosing spondylitis. The CDR3 nucleotides are TGTGCCAGCAGCTTAGCCGGCATCACCTATGGCTACACCTTC. This gives the protein CASSLAGITYGYTF. Filled out from reference TRBV7-2 and TRBJ1-2, the complete variable domain reads GAGVSQSPSNKVTEKGKDVELRCDPISGHTALYWYRQSLGQGLEFLIYFQGNSAPDKSGLPSDRFSAERTGGSVSTLTIQRTQQEDSAVYLCASSLAGITYGYTFGSGTRLTVV.